This entry describes one T cell receptor (beta chain). The antigen remains unidentified. V shed 6 bases and J shed 7 bases, with 24 bases lying between them. The CDR3 totals 16 residues. Germline values: CDR1 MDHEN, CDR2 SYDVKM. This sample is drawn from a study of blood T cells in healthy people across ages. Study conclusions and caveats: Donor CMV infection status was unknown, possibly confounding age-related changes in expanded clonotypes. TCR beta diversity, measured per million T cells, fell in a roughly linear way with age.

The donors, aged about 6 to 95, were healthy Caucasians from Russia. Then a second PCR, running roughly 7 to 11 cycles, was carried out with a sample-barcoded 5' primer and a J-beta primer mix. No fewer than 3 million CDR3-containing paired-end reads came from each sample. TCRdb redid the calling of the 5' RACE reads with MiXCR, one entry per CDR3 protein. The sample carries about 1,500,000 distinct CDR3 sequences, 40% to 50% recorded once. Sequencing was done on a sample of blood. The sequence derives from a woman aged 18-29 years in good health. The chain joins TRBV28 to TRBJ2-5; a possible D gene is TRBD2 (7 bases). The CDR3 sequence is CASSGAVGGGYGTQYF. CDR3 DNA sequence: TGTGCCAGCAGCGGGGCCGTAGGGGGGGGCTATGGGACCCAGTACTTC.